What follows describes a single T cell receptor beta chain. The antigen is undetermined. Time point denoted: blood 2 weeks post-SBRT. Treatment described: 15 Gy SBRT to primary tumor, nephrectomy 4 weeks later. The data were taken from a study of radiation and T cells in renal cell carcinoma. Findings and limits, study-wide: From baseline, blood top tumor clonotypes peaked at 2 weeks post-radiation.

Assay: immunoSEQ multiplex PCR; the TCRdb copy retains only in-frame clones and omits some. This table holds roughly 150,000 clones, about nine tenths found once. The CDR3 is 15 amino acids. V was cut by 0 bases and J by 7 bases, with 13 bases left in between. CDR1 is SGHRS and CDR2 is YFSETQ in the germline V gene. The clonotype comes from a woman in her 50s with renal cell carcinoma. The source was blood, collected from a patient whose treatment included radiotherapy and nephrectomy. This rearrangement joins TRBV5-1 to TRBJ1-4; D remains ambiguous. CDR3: CASSLDPGGSEKLFF. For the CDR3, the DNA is TGCGCCAGCAGCTTGGATCCCGGAGGCAGTGAAAAACTGTTTTTT.